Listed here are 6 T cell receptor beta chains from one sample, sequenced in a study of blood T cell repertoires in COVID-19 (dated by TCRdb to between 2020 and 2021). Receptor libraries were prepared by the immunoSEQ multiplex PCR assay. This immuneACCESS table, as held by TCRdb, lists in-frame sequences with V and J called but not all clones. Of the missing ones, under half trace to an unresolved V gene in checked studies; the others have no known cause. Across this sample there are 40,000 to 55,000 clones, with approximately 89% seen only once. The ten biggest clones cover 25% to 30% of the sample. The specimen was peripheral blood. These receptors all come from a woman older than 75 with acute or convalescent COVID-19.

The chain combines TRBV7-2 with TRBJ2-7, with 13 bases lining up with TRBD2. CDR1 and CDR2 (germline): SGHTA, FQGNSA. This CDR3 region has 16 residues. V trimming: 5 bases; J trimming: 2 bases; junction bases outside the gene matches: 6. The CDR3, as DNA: TGTGCCAGCAGCGCCGGGACTAGCGGGGCCCCCTACGAGCAGTACGTC. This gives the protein CASSAGTSGAPYEQYV.

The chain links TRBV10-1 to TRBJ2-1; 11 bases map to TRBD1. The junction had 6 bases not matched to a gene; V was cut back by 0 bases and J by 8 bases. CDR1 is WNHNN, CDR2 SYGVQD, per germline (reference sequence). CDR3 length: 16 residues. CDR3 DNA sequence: TGCGCCAGCAGTGAGTCGTGGACAGGGGGCATCGATGAGCAGTTCTTC. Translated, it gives CASSESWTGGIDEQFF.

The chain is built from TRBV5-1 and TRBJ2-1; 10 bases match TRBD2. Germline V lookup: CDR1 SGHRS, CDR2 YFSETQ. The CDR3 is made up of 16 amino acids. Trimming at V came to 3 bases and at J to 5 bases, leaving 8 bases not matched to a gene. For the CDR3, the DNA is TGCGCCAGCAGCTCGTCGGGGACTAGCGCAAACAATGAGCAGTTCTTC. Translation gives CASSSSGTSANNEQFF. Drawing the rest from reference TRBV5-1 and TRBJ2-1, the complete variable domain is KAGVTQTPRYLIKTRGQQVTLSCSPISGHRSVSWYQQTPGQGLQFLFEYFSETQRNKGNFPGRFSGRQFSNSRSEMNVSTLELGDSALYLCASSSSGTSANNEQFFGPGTRLTVL.

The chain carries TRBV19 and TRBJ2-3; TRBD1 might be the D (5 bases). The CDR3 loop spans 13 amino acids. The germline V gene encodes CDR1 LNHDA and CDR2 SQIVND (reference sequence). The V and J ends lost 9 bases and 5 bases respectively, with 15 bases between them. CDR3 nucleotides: TGTGCCAGCCTAGACAGAGTGGGAGATACGCAGTATTTT. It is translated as CASLDRVGDTQYF.

The CDR3 DNA reads TGTGCCAGCAGTGCCCCCCAGGGTGTCATCGGCGGAAACACCATATATTTT. Amino acids: CASSAPQGVIGGNTIYF. The V call is TRBV28, the J call TRBJ1-3, with D possibly matching TRBD1 (5 bases). Germline V lookup: CDR1 MDHEN, CDR2 SYDVKM. The CDR3 has 17 residues. V was trimmed by 5 bases and J by 4 bases, leaving 21 bases between them.

CDR3 region: CASRRTGGGYTF. CDR3 nucleotide sequence: TGTGCCAGCAGGAGAACAGGGGGCGGCTACACCTTC. The chain combines TRBV5-4 with TRBJ1-2, with TRBD1 matching over 9 bases. The junction had 4 bases not matched to a gene; V was cut back by 5 bases and J by 8 bases. Germline values: CDR1 SGHNT, CDR2 YYREEE (reference sequence). The CDR3 extends over 12 amino acids.